Described below is a single T cell receptor beta chain sequence and its context. Its target is not known. This sample was included in a study of blood T cells in healthy people across ages. General observations from the study: Versus aged donors, long-lived donors had higher diversity and more naive CD4+ cells. Possibly, changes in expanded clonotypes were confounded because donor CMV status was unknown.

Alongside a J-beta primer mix, a sample-barcoded 5' primer served in a second PCR lasting about 7 to 11 cycles. Per-sample output comprised a minimum of 3 million paired-end reads containing CDR3. TCRdb redid the calling of the 5' RACE reads with MiXCR, one entry per CDR3 protein. This repertoire shows 850,000 to 1,100,000 distinct CDR3 sequences, more than 30% found once; its top ten account for under 15%. The receptor comes from a man younger than 30 in good health. Sequenced sample: blood.

CDR3 residues: CASSYPPTRAERYNEQYF. The CDR3 DNA reads TGTGCCAGCAGTTATCCCCCGACAAGAGCTGAAAGGTACAATGAGCAGTACTTC. This chain links TRBV6-5 with TRBJ2-5; no clear D. CDR3 length: 18 residues. Trimming shortened V by 3 bases and J by 11 bases, and 31 bases separated the two germline ends. Per germline, CDR1 MNHEY and CDR2 SVGAGI.